This is a list of T cell receptor beta chains from one sample in a study of cytomegalovirus exposure and HLA in healthy donors. Libraries were prepared by immunoSEQ multiplex PCR; TCRdb keeps only in-frame clonotypes and omits some of them. The sample holds more than 100,000 clones, roughly 90% seen once. Source material: PBMCs. The receptor source for this set is a woman aged 18-29 years in good health and CMV-seropositive. Both conserved end residues are part of each CDR3. Each record gives: clone size, V gene, J gene, D gene, CDR3 protein, CDR3 DNA. A D gene is named only where the DNA matches it firmly. A clone size is listed for some rows: how often the clone was seen (once, few, many), or a class if it is expanded.

clone_size: .; v_call: TRBV30; j_call: TRBJ1-2; d_call: .; cdr3_aa: CAWSSTLYGYTF; cdr3_nt: TGTGCCTGGAGTAGTACGCTATATGGCTACACCTTC
clone_size: .; v_call: TRBV5-1; j_call: TRBJ1-3; d_call: .; cdr3_aa: CASSLDRPSSGNTIYF; cdr3_nt: TGCGCCAGCAGCTTAGACAGGCCCAGCTCTGGAAACACCATATATTTT
clone_size: .; v_call: TRBV6-5; j_call: TRBJ2-1; d_call: TRBD2; cdr3_aa: CASSPTSGPYNEQFF; cdr3_nt: TGTGCCAGCAGCCCCACTAGCGGGCCATACAATGAGCAGTTCTTC
clone_size: .; v_call: TRBV5-1; j_call: TRBJ2-1; d_call: TRBD2; cdr3_aa: CASAPSGDYNEQFF; cdr3_nt: TGCGCCAGCGCCCCTAGCGGTGATTACAATGAGCAGTTCTTC
clone_size: once; v_call: TRBV27; j_call: TRBJ2-7; d_call: TRBD1; cdr3_aa: CASSLVGGTGPYEQYF; cdr3_nt: TGTGCCAGCAGTTTGGTCGGTGGGACAGGGCCTTACGAGCAGTACTTC
clone_size: .; v_call: TRBV5-4; j_call: TRBJ2-7; d_call: TRBD1; cdr3_aa: CASSPDRRSSYEQYF; cdr3_nt: TGTGCCAGCAGCCCGGACAGGAGATCCTCCTACGAGCAGTACTTC
clone_size: .; v_call: TRBV5-1; j_call: TRBJ1-4; d_call: .; cdr3_aa: CASSFGGANEKLFF; cdr3_nt: TGCGCCAGCAGCTTCGGGGGTGCTAATGAAAAACTGTTTTTT
clone_size: .; v_call: TRBV10-2; j_call: TRBJ1-1; d_call: TRBD1; cdr3_aa: CASGQGGNTEAFF; cdr3_nt: TGCGCCAGCGGACAGGGGGGGAACACTGAAGCTTTCTTT
clone_size: .; v_call: TRBV18; j_call: TRBJ1-2; d_call: .; cdr3_aa: CASSPPGTILYGYTF; cdr3_nt: TGTGCCAGCTCACCACCGGGCACAATACTCTATGGCTACACCTTC
clone_size: .; v_call: TRBV7-8; j_call: TRBJ2-2; d_call: TRBD1; cdr3_aa: CASSRQGAVGELFF; cdr3_nt: TGTGCCAGCAGCCGGCAGGGGGCAGTTGGGGAGCTGTTTTTT
clone_size: .; v_call: TRBV7-2; j_call: TRBJ1-3; d_call: .; cdr3_aa: CASSLDSTIYF; cdr3_nt: TGTGCCAGCAGCTTAGATAGCACCATATATTTT
clone_size: once; v_call: TRBV18; j_call: TRBJ2-3; d_call: .; cdr3_aa: CASSQKGGVDTQYF; cdr3_nt: TGTGCCAGCTCACAAAAAGGCGGGGTAGATACGCAGTATTTT
clone_size: .; v_call: TRBV7-3; j_call: TRBJ2-1; d_call: TRBD2; cdr3_aa: CASSPRTSGGKSYNEQFF; cdr3_nt: TGTGCCAGCAGCCCTCGGACTAGCGGGGGGAAGTCCTACAATGAGCAGTTCTTC
clone_size: .; v_call: TRBV29-1; j_call: TRBJ1-2; d_call: .; cdr3_aa: CSVEDPQGNYGYTF; cdr3_nt: TGCAGCGTTGAAGACCCACAGGGAAACTATGGCTACACCTTC
clone_size: .; v_call: TRBV5-1; j_call: TRBJ2-5; d_call: TRBD1; cdr3_aa: CASSSGQGVQETQYF; cdr3_nt: TGCGCCAGCAGCTCGGGACAGGGGGTCCAAGAGACCCAGTACTTC
clone_size: .; v_call: TRBV29-1; j_call: TRBJ2-1; d_call: TRBD2; cdr3_aa: CSVVNPGTRGGNEQFF; cdr3_nt: TGCAGCGTTGTCAATCCGGGAACGCGGGGGGGTAATGAGCAGTTCTTC
clone_size: few; v_call: TRBV30; j_call: TRBJ2-7; d_call: .; cdr3_aa: CAWSVRGVSYF; cdr3_nt: TGTGCCTGGAGTGTACGGGGAGTCTCGTACTTC
clone_size: .; v_call: TRBV5-4; j_call: TRBJ1-4; d_call: .; cdr3_aa: CASSSGGSIEKLFF; cdr3_nt: TGTGCCAGCAGCTCCGGGGGGAGCATTGAAAAACTGTTTTTT
clone_size: .; v_call: TRBV10-3; j_call: TRBJ1-2; d_call: TRBD1; cdr3_aa: CAIAPQGGYYGYTF; cdr3_nt: TGTGCCATCGCACCACAGGGGGGTTACTATGGCTACACCTTC
clone_size: .; v_call: TRBV11-2; j_call: TRBJ2-7; d_call: .; cdr3_aa: CASSFGGHEQYF; cdr3_nt: TGTGCCAGCAGCTTCGGGGGACACGAGCAGTACTTC